This is a list of T cell receptor beta chains from one sample in a study of shared clonotypes between healthy human individuals. The repertoire was sequenced with immunoSEQ multiplex PCR; TCRdb's copy has only in-frame clones and lacks some. The data show 100,000 or so clones, around 65% seen once. The source material was memory CD8+ T cells sorted from blood. Source of these receptors: a woman younger than 45 in good health. The CDR3 runs from the conserved cysteine through the conserved F or W. The order of the fields is D gene, clone size, J gene, V gene, CDR3 DNA, CDR3 protein. D genes are given only for firm matches. The listing skips clone size in some rows; elsewhere it reads once, few, many or a size class.

-	-	TRBJ1-2	TRBV6-6	TGTGCCAGCAGTTACGGGACACCGTGGGGCTACACCTTC	CASSYGTPWGYTF
-	-	TRBJ1-3	TRBV25-1	TGTGCCAGCAGTGACAGTGGAGGGACCTTCGGGAACACCATATATTTT	CASSDSGGTFGNTIYF
TRBD2	few	TRBJ2-3	TRBV5-8	TGTGCCAGCAGCTTGGGGCTAGCGGGAGTGGATACGCAGTATTTT	CASSLGLAGVDTQYF
TRBD2	-	TRBJ2-7	TRBV25-1	TGTGCCAGCAGTGAAAAGGTGGGTCTAGCGGGAGCCGAGCAGTACTTC	CASSEKVGLAGAEQYF
TRBD1	-	TRBJ2-3	TRBV10-1	TGCGCCAGCAGTGAGGGGAGAATTGGGACAGGGAGGGCAGATACGCAGTATTTT	CASSEGRIGTGRADTQYF
TRBD1	medium-sized	TRBJ1-5	TRBV2	TGTGCCAGCAGGGGAATTACAGGGGTAGAAGATCAGCCCCAGCATTTT	CASRGITGVEDQPQHF
-	many	TRBJ2-3	TRBV21-1	TGTGCCAGCAGTAAGCGGGAGGGCACAGATACGCAGTATTTT	CASSKREGTDTQYF
TRBD2	medium-sized	TRBJ2-3	TRBV25-1	TGTGCCGTAGAGGGACTAGCGGACACAGATACGCAGTATTTT	CAVEGLADTDTQYF
TRBD2	-	TRBJ2-7	TRBV2	TGTGCCAGCAGGGCGCAGGGACTATTCCACGAGCAGTACTTC	CASRAQGLFHEQYF
-	-	TRBJ1-2	TRBV19	TGTGCCAACGAGACAGAGACATCAAACTATGGCTACACCTTC	CANETETSNYGYTF
TRBD2	-	TRBJ2-3	TRBV4-2	TGTGCCAGCAGCCAAGTAGCGGGAGGTTTGGATACGCAGTATTTT	CASSQVAGGLDTQYF
-	-	TRBJ2-5	TRBV5-1	TGCGCCAGCAGCTTCCTACAAGAGACCCAGTACTTC	CASSFLQETQYF
TRBD1	few	TRBJ2-7	TRBV4-2	TGTGCCAGCAGCCAAGAGGACAGGGGATCCTACGAGCAGTACTTC	CASSQEDRGSYEQYF
TRBD2	many	TRBJ2-1	TRBV13	TGTGCCAGCAGTCTGACTAGCGGGAGTATAAATGAGCAGTTCTTC	CASSLTSGSINEQFF
-	-	TRBJ2-7	TRBV5-1	TGCGCCAGCAGCTTGGCCCGTGGGATGTCGCCCTACGAGCAGTACTTC	CASSLARGMSPYEQYF
TRBD1	-	TRBJ1-5	TRBV10-1	TGCGCCCCGGACAGGCGACCCAATCAGCCCCAGCATTTT	CAPDRRPNQPQHF
-	-	TRBJ2-7	TRBV7-6	TGTGCCAGCAGCTTTAGGGGGTTAACCGGGACTAATACCTACGAGCAGTACTTC	CASSFRGLTGTNTYEQYF
-	-	TRBJ2-7	TRBV27	TGTGCCAGCAGTTTGGGTGCCGGGCGCACCTACGAGCAGTACTTC	CASSLGAGRTYEQYF
-	-	TRBJ2-1	TRBV7-9	TGTGCCAGCAGCCCTCGGGGTGGGAGCTCCTACAATGAGCAGTTCTTC	CASSPRGGSSYNEQFF
-	many	TRBJ2-3	TRBV15	TGTGCCACCAGCCCACTGGCGGGGAGCACAGATACGCAGTATTTT	CATSPLAGSTDTQYF
-	many	TRBJ1-3	TRBV6-6	TGTGCCAGCAGTTCACAGCGCCCCTCTGGAAACACCATATATTTT	CASSSQRPSGNTIYF
TRBD1	few	TRBJ1-2	TRBV5-4	TGTGCCAGCAGCGTCGGACAGGGAGGCTATGGCTACACCTTC	CASSVGQGGYGYTF
-	many	TRBJ1-1	TRBV19	TGTGCCAGTAGTATAGGGGAGGGGACTGAAGCTTTCTTT	CASSIGEGTEAFF
-	-	TRBJ2-7	TRBV6-5	TGTGCCAGCAGCCCACAGGGCCACGAGCAGTACTTC	CASSPQGHEQYF
TRBD2	-	TRBJ2-1	TRBV7-2	TGTGCCAGCAGCTTAGTCGGGAGGGATGAGCAGTTCTTC	CASSLVGRDEQFF
TRBD2	-	TRBJ2-5	TRBV5-1	TGCGCCAGCAGCCTAACTAGCGGACCCCGAGAGACCCAGTACTTC	CASSLTSGPRETQYF